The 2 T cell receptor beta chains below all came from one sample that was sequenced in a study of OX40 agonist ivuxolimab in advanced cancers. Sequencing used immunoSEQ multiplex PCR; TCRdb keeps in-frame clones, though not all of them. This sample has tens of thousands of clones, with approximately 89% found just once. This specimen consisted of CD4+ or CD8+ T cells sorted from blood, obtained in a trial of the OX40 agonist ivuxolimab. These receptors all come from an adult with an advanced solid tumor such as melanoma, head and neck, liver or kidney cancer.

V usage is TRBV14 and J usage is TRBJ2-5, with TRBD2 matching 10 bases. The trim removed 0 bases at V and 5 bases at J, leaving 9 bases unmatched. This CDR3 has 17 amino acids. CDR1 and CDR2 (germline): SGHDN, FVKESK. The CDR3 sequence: CASSQDLAGAYRETQYF. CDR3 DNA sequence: TGTGCCAGCAGCCAAGACCTAGCGGGGGCCTATCGGGAGACCCAGTACTTC.

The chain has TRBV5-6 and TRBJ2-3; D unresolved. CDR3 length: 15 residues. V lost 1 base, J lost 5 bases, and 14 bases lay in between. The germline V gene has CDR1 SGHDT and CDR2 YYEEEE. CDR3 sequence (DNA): TGTGCCAGCAGCTTGAGGCGGACCTCACAAGATACGCAGTATTTT. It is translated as CASSLRRTSQDTQYF.